This passage covers 28 T cell receptor beta chains from one sample sequenced in a study of T cells after yellow fever vaccination. TCRdb called the 5' RACE reads again in MiXCR, with one record for every CDR3 protein. The table has around 330,000 distinct CDR3 sequences, 3% to 4.5% seen once. The sequencing used PBMCs, collected on the day of the yellow fever booster vaccination. Receptors were obtained from a man between 18 and 29 years old who received the YFV17D yellow fever vaccine.

This clonotype appeared many times. The rearrangement uses TRBV28 and TRBJ1-4; D is possibly TRBD1 (5 bases). V was clipped by 2 bases and J by 4 bases, with 11 bases between them. Germline V gene lookup returns CDR1 MDHEN and CDR2 SYDVKM. This CDR3 region has 15 residues. Here the CDR3 reads CASSLTRALNEKLFF. In DNA form, the CDR3 reads TGTGCCAGCAGTTTAACCAGGGCGCTTAATGAAAAACTGTTTTTT.

Only a few counts were recorded for this clonotype. This sequence joins TRBV4-1 and TRBJ2-1, with D tentatively TRBD1 (6 bases). CDR1 is MGHRA and CDR2 is YSYEKL in the germline V gene. CDR3 length equals 15 residues. The V end was cut by 5 bases, the J end by 4 bases, with 15 bases between. DNA for the CDR3: TGCGCCAGCAGCACCCGGGACACCTCATACAATGAGCAGTTCTTC. Translating gives CASSTRDTSYNEQFF.

The chain uses TRBV24-1 and TRBJ2-3; TRBD2 aligns across 7 bases. V trimming: 4 bases; J trimming: 5 bases; junction bases outside the gene matches: 5. CDR1 and CDR2 (germline): KGHDR, SFDVKD. This CDR3 comprises 14 residues. The DNA for the CDR3 is TGTGCCACCAGTGAAGGGAGGGCTATAGATACGCAGTATTTT. Translated, it gives CATSEGRAIDTQYF.

Only a few counts were recorded for this clonotype. The rearrangement joins TRBV20-1 to TRBJ2-3; TRBD1 matches 9 bases. The trim removed 7 bases at V and 5 bases at J, leaving 7 bases unmatched. This CDR3 is built from 13 residues. Germline assignment: CDR1 DFQATT and CDR2 SNEGSKA (reference sequence). The CDR3 sequence: CSGLQGAQDTQYF. The CDR3 nucleotides are TGCAGTGGTTTACAGGGGGCACAAGATACGCAGTATTTT.

This clonotype occurred a few times. The V call is TRBV4-2, the J call TRBJ2-3; 10 bases fit TRBD2. Germline CDR1 LGHNA, CDR2 YNFKEQ. This CDR3 spans 16 amino acids. Trimming cost V 0 bases and J 4 bases; bases outside gene matches: 4. In DNA form, the CDR3 reads TGTGCCAGCAGCCAAGATCAGCGGGGGGGCCCAGATACGCAGTATTTT. Translating gives CASSQDQRGGPDTQYF.

The chain recombines TRBV21-1 with TRBJ1-1. TRBV21-1 is recorded as a pseudogene. The CDR3 has 13 amino acids. The CDR3 nucleotides read TGTGCCAGCAGCAAGGACCCAAACACTGAAGCTTTCTTT. Translation: CASSKDPNTEAFF.

This clonotype turned up a few times. The rearrangement joins TRBV5-1 to TRBJ2-5; D is possibly TRBD2 (6 bases). V dropped 3 bases and J dropped 5 bases, with 17 bases sitting between them. Per the germline V gene, CDR1 is SGHRS and CDR2 is YFSETQ. The CDR3 runs to 15 residues. The CDR3 spells CASSSGLRMRETQYF. The CDR3 DNA reads TGCGCCAGCAGCTCGGGACTGCGGATGAGGGAGACCCAGTACTTC.

This clonotype came up a few times. This chain connects TRBV20-1 to TRBJ1-4; 8 nucleotides agree with TRBD1. J lost 5 bases, V lost 6 bases, and 8 bases had no gene match. This CDR3 has 14 amino acids. Germline V CDR1 and CDR2: DFQATT, SNEGSKA (reference sequence). CDR3 nucleotide sequence: TGCAGTGCGGATTCAGGGGGCGGAAATGAAAAACTGTTTTTT. It translates to CSADSGGGNEKLFF.

The table lists this clonotype with many counts. The chain combines TRBV5-1 with TRBJ2-7; 10 nucleotides line up with TRBD1. CDR3 length equals 18 residues. Germline CDR1 and CDR2: SGHRS and YFSETQ. V dropped 0 bases and J dropped 1; count of bases not matched to a gene: 10. Written as DNA, the CDR3 is TGCGCCAGCAGCTTGGGTCTGGGCCGGGACAGGGGATCCTACGAGCAGTACGTC. Protein sequence: CASSLGLGRDRGSYEQYV.

In its sample, this clonotype was seen a few times. The chain carries TRBV27 and TRBJ2-1; 7 bases fit TRBD1. With 6 bases clipped from V and 6 bases from J, the junction kept 5 bases outside the gene matches. Germline CDR1 reads MNHEY; CDR2 reads SMNVEV (reference sequence). CDR3 size: 13 residues. Here the CDR3 reads CASRNWTGNEQFF. CDR3 in DNA: TGTGCCAGCAGGAACTGGACAGGCAATGAGCAGTTCTTC.

The chain joins TRBV5-1 to TRBJ1-4; D gene unclear. The CDR3 runs 15 residues. V was cut by 10 bases and J by 0 bases, with 16 bases left in between. CDR1 is SGHRS and CDR2 is YFSETQ in the germline V gene. CDR3 region: CASKNPGATNEKLFF. The CDR3 nucleotides are TGCGCCTCCAAAAACCCCGGGGCAACTAATGAAAAACTGTTTTTT.

For this clonotype: One junction end disagrees with the germline gene, perhaps due to a read error. This chain connects TRBV6-6 to TRBJ2-5; D assignment may be TRBD1 or TRBD2 (6 bases each). From germline, CDR1 is MNHNY and CDR2 SVGAGI (reference sequence). The CDR3 covers 13 residues. This chain's CDR3 is CASTLRGGKTEYF. CDR3 in DNA: TGTGCCAGCACCCTCAGGGGAGGAAAGACCGAGTACTTC.

This clonotype was counted at least ten times. This sequence joins TRBV20-1 and TRBJ2-7; 11 positions agree with TRBD2. CDR3 length: 14 amino acids. After removal of 6 bases from V and 2 bases from J, the junction contained 6 bases not matched to a gene. Germline CDR1 and CDR2: DFQATT and SNEGSKA (reference sequence). DNA for the CDR3: TGCAGTGCCCTAGCGGGGGGACTAACCTACGAGCAGTACGTC. It encodes CSALAGGLTYEQYV.

DNA of the CDR3: TGTGCCACCAGCAGTGACACCTATGGCTACACCTTC. Translated: CATSSDTYGYTF. This chain joins TRBV15 and TRBJ1-2; D is unresolved. The CDR3 runs 12 residues. V was cut by 3 bases and J by 4 bases, with 6 bases left in between. CDR1 is LNHNV, CDR2 YYDKDF, per germline (reference sequence).

This clonotype was recorded many times. The CDR3 spells CASRKIAGGPGGELFF. In DNA, the CDR3 is TGTGCCAGCAGGAAGATAGCGGGGGGACCCGGTGGGGAGCTGTTTTTT. The V gene is TRBV27, the J gene TRBJ2-2; 10 positions agree with TRBD2. Germline CDR1 is MNHEY and CDR2 is SMNVEV (reference sequence). V lost 6 bases and J lost 8; bases outside the gene matches: 12. The CDR3 runs to 16 residues.

The chain is built from TRBV7-2 and TRBJ1-2, with TRBD1 as a possible D gene (6 bases). Between the trimmed V and J ends, which lost 3 bases and 1 base, there was a span of 9 bases. The length of the CDR3 is 14 residues. In germline, CDR1 is SGHTA, CDR2 FQGNSA. The CDR3 here is CASSFQGGNYGYTF. The CDR3 DNA reads TGTGCCAGCAGCTTCCAAGGGGGTAACTATGGCTACACCTTC.

Many counts were recorded for this clonotype. The V and J genes are TRBV20-1 and TRBJ2-5; TRBD2 matches at 12 bases. Germline V gene data show CDR1 as DFQATT and CDR2 as SNEGSKA (reference sequence). With V trimmed by 6 bases and J by 1 base, 6 bases remained unmatched. The length of the CDR3 is 15 residues. CDR3 protein: CSALTSGGRQETQYF. The CDR3 DNA reads as TGCAGTGCCCTCACTAGCGGGGGGCGCCAAGAGACCCAGTACTTC.

This clonotype turned up a few times. The chain employs TRBV29-1 and TRBJ2-2; 10 positions match TRBD2. Germline V gives CDR1 SQVTM, CDR2 ANQGSEA. The ends lost 3 bases at V and 8 bases at J; junction bases unmatched: 9. The CDR3 has 15 amino acids. In DNA, the CDR3 is TGCAGCGTTGATTTGGCTAGCGGGGGTGTAGGGGAGCTGTTTTTT. This gives the protein CSVDLASGGVGELFF.

This clonotype has at least ten counts. One end of the junction does not line up with germline, which may come from a read error. V and J are TRBV12-3 or TRBV12-4 and TRBJ1-1, with 7 nucleotides matching TRBD1. The CDR3 has 14 amino acids. CDR3 nucleotides: TGCGCCAGCAGCTTGGCAGGGGGAAACACTGAAGCTTTCTTT. It yields the protein CASSLAGGNTEAFF.

This clonotype occurred many times. The CDR3 sequence: CASSRTRRTDTQYF. CDR3 nucleotide sequence: TGTGCCAGCAGTCGGACACGGCGCACAGATACGCAGTATTTT. V usage is TRBV11-1 and J usage is TRBJ2-3; D is perhaps TRBD1 (5 bases). This CDR3 comprises 14 residues. The germline V gene has CDR1 SGHAT and CDR2 FQDESV (reference sequence). Trimming left V 6 bases short and J 1 base short, with 11 bases between. The full variable domain, completed using reference TRBV11-1 and TRBJ2-3, is EAEVAQSPRYKITEKSQAVAFWCDPISGHATLYWYRQILGQGPELLVQFQDESVVDDSQLPKDRFSAERLKGVDSTLKIQPAELGDSAMYLCASSRTRRTDTQYFGPGTRLTVL.

This chain links TRBV5-4 with TRBJ2-3; the match to TRBD2 covers 9 bases. The CDR3 has 15 amino acids. The V and J ends lost 1 base and 5 bases, in that order; junction bases with no gene match: 5. Germline V gives CDR1 SGHNT, CDR2 YYREEE (reference sequence). The CDR3 coding sequence is TGTGCCAGCAGCTTGCGGCGGGGGGGGGAAGATACGCAGTATTTT. Protein: CASSLRRGGEDTQYF.

This clonotype was observed a handful of times. This sequence joins TRBV12-3 or TRBV12-4 and TRBJ1-4; D gene unclear. The length of the CDR3 is 14 residues. The V and J ends lost 5 bases and 0 bases respectively, with 7 bases between them. In DNA, the CDR3 is TGTGCCAGCAGTACCTTTGCAACTAATGAAAAACTGTTTTTT. Encoded protein: CASSTFATNEKLFF.

Ten or more counts support this clonotype. This chain links TRBV4-1 with TRBJ1-6; D not resolved. Germline V gene data show CDR1 as MGHRA and CDR2 as YSYEKL. V lost 3 bases, J lost 7 bases, and 7 bases lay in between. CDR3 length: 13 amino acids. This chain's CDR3 is CASSQENNSPLHF. CDR3 DNA sequence: TGCGCCAGCAGCCAGGAGAACAATTCACCCCTCCACTTT.

The V gene is TRBV3-1, the J gene TRBJ1-6; 7 bases fit TRBD1. CDR3 size: 14 residues. The germline gives CDR1 LGHDT, CDR2 YNNKEL (reference sequence). The trim removed 5 bases at V and 6 bases at J, leaving 4 bases unmatched. The CDR3 region is CASSRGDSNSPLHF. CDR3 bases: TGTGCCAGCAGCAGAGGGGACAGTAATTCACCCCTCCACTTT.

This clonotype has ten or more counts. The gene calls are TRBV12-5 and TRBJ1-2; D is ambiguous. This CDR3 contains 12 residues. CDR1 is LGHNT and CDR2 is FRNRAP in the germline V gene. V lost 4 bases and J lost 8, with 11 bases in between. The CDR3 is CASGSLKAGYTF. CDR3 DNA: TGTGCTAGTGGTTCCTTAAAGGCCGGCTACACCTTC.

In its sample, this clonotype was seen many times. This rearrangement joins TRBV24-1 to TRBJ2-3, with unresolved D. Germline V gene data show CDR1 as KGHDR and CDR2 as SFDVKD. This CDR3 spans 14 amino acids. Trimming cost V 4 bases and J 4 bases, with 11 bases left between them. In DNA form, the CDR3 reads TGTGCCACCAGTGACATTAGAAGCCCAGATACGCAGTATTTT. It specifies CATSDIRSPDTQYF.

This clonotype appeared many times. The chain couples TRBV4-1 to TRBJ1-5; no firm D call. Trimming removed 1 base at V and 1 base at J, with 8 bases between. CDR1 MGHRA and CDR2 YSYEKL come from the germline V gene. This CDR3 spans 15 amino acids. CDR3 sequence (DNA): TGCGCCAGCAGCCAAGGGGTCGGAAGCAATCAGCCCCAGCATTTT. Its translation: CASSQGVGSNQPQHF.

This clonotype came up many times. This rearrangement joins TRBV7-2 to TRBJ1-2; D remains ambiguous. CDR1 SGHTA and CDR2 FQGNSA come from the germline V gene. CDR3 length: 12 amino acids. V lost 4 bases and J lost 8, with 11 bases in between. CDR3 in DNA: TGTGCCAGCAGCTCGACCAACGACGGCTACACCTTC. It yields the protein CASSSTNDGYTF.